This T cell receptor beta chain was obtained from a study of OX40 agonist ivuxolimab in advanced cancers. Study context: Ivuxolimab, an antibody that agonizes OX40 (CD134), was administered to the patients.

On this clone: Its antigen is undetermined.

Study-wide results and limits: Within 6 weeks, CD4+ and CD8+ blood T cells expanded clonally at 0.1 to 3.0 mg/kg.

Measured with immunoSEQ multiplex PCR; TCRdb has only the in-frame clones, and not every one. The table lists approximately 76,000 clones, almost 90% of them singletons, with 0.7% to 1% in the top ten. CDR1 and CDR2 (germline): GTSNPN, SVGIG (reference sequence). The CDR3 loop spans 13 amino acids. Trimming took 5 bases from V and 0 from J, leaving 10 bases between them. This receptor was taken from an adult with an advanced solid tumor such as melanoma, head and neck, liver or kidney cancer. The V gene is TRBV30, the J gene TRBJ1-1, with D possibly TRBD1 on 5 matching bases. The sample here was CD4+ or CD8+ T cells sorted from blood, taken in a trial of the OX40 agonist ivuxolimab. CDR3 region: CAWVWGLNTEAFF. CDR3 nucleotides: TGTGCCTGGGTATGGGGCCTGAACACTGAAGCTTTCTTT.